This T cell receptor beta chain was identified during a study of CD8 T cells in ankylosing spondylitis. The study's findings and limits: A TCR beta motif of fewer than ten highly homologous variants appeared characteristic of ankylosing spondylitis blood. Some motif variants were previously reported in reactive arthritis synovial fluid and blood.

This clonotype has just a few counts. What it binds is unknown. TCRdb used MiXCR to reprocess the 5' RACE reads, holding one entry per CDR3 protein. This table has about 450,000 distinct CDR3 sequences, more than 25% appearing once. Trimming cost V 5 bases and J 8 bases, with 13 bases left between them. Germline loops: CDR1 SGHTA, CDR2 FQGNSA. CDR3 length equals 14 residues. The rearrangement joins TRBV7-2 to TRBJ1-6, with D possibly matching TRBD1 (5 bases). The clonotype comes from a male donor with ankylosing spondylitis. The sample comprised blood, either unsorted or a sorted T cell fraction (not recorded which). Here the CDR3 reads CASSPSQGYSPLHF. DNA of the CDR3: TGTGCCAGCAGCCCCTCGCAGGGATATTCACCCCTCCACTTT.